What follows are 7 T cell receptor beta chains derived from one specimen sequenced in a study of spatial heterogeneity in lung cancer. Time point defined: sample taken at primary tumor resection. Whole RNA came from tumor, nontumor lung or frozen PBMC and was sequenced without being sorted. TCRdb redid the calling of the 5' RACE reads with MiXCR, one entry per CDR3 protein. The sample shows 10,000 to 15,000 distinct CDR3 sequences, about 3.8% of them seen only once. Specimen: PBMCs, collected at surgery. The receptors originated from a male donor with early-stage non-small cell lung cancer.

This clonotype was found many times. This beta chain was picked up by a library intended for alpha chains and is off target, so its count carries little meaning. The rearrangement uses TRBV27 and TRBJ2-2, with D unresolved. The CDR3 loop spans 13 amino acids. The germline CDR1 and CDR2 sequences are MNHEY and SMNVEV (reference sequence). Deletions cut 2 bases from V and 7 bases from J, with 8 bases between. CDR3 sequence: CASSLMGSGELFF. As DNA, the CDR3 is TGTGCCAGCAGTTTAATGGGAAGCGGGGAGCTGTTTTTT.

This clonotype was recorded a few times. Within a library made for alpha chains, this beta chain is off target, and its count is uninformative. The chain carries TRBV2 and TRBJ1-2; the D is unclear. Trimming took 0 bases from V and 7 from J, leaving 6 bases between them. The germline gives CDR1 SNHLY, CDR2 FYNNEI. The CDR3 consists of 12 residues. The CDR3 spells CASSEAAAGYTF. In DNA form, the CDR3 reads TGTGCCAGCAGTGAAGCAGCGGCTGGCTACACCTTC. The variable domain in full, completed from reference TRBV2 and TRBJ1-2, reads EPEVTQTPSHQVTQMGQEVILRCVPISNHLYFYWYRQILGQKVEFLVSFYNNEISEKSEIFDDQFSVERPDGSNFTLKIRSTKLEDSAMYFCASSEAAAGYTFGSGTRLTVV.

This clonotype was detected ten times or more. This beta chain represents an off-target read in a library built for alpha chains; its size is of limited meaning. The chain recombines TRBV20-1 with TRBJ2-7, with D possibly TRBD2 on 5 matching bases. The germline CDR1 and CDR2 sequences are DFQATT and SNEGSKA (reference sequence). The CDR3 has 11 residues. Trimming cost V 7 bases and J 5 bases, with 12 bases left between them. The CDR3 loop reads CSGGRPHEQYF. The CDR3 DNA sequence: TGCAGTGGTGGGAGACCCCACGAGCAGTACTTC.

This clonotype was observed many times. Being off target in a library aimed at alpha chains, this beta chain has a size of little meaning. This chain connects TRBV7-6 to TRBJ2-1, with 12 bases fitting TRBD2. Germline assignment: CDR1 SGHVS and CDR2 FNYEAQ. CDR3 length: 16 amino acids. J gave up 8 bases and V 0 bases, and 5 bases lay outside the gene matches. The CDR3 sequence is CASSLASSGRVHEQFF. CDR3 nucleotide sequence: TGTGCCAGCAGCTTAGCTTCTAGCGGGAGGGTCCATGAGCAGTTCTTC.

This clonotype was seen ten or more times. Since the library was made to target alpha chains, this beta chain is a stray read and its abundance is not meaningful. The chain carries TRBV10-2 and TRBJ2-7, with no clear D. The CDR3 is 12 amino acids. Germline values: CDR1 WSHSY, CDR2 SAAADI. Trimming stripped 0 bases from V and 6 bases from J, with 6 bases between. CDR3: CASSESASEQYF. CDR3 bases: TGCGCCAGCAGTGAGTCGGCCTCCGAGCAGTACTTC.

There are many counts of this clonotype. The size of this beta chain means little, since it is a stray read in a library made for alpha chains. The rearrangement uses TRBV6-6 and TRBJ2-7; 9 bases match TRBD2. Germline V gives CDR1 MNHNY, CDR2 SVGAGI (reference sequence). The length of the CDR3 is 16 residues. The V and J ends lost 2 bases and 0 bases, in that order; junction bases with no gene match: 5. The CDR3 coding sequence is TGTGCCAGCAGTTACCAGACTAGCGGCAGCTCCTACGAGCAGTACTTC. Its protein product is CASSYQTSGSSYEQYF.

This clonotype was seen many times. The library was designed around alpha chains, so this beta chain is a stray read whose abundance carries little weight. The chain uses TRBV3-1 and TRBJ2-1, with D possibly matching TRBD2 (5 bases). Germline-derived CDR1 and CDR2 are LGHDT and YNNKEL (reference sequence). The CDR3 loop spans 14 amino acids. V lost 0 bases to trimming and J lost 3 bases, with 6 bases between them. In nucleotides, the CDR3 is TGTGCCAGCAGCCAAGAAGGACTCTACAATGAGCAGTTCTTC. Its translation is CASSQEGLYNEQFF.